The present entry profiles one T cell receptor beta chain with its context. Antigen: not known. The library was made from cDNA and included unique molecular identifiers. The T cell input of roughly 0.9 to 10 million gave about half a million cDNA molecules. TCRdb fed the PCR reads into MiXCR, producing one record per CDR3 protein. Counted here are 700,000 to 800,000 distinct CDR3 sequences, 25% to 30% occurring once; the ten biggest clones make up under 0.7%. This sample was included in a study of post-analysis software for immune sequencing data. In the study overall: Recorded disease courses covered relapsing-remitting, secondary progressive and progressive-relapsing multiple sclerosis. Some patients had no subtype annotation.

Notes on the study in general: Samples from one preparation batch, clustered by F measure, grouped strongly together. Controls had lower frequencies than patients of roughly five TRBV segments, which included TRBV5-6, TRBV5-1 and TRBV20-1. Multiple sclerosis patients showed significantly lower normalized Chao1 diversity than controls did.

Trimming left V 1 base short and J 10 bases short, with 8 bases between. This CDR3 region has 12 residues. CDR1 SEHNR and CDR2 FQNEAQ come from the germline V gene (reference sequence). The V gene is TRBV7-9, the J gene TRBJ2-1; unclear D gene. The receptor was derived from a girl aged 10 to 17 with multiple sclerosis. Sequenced: blood. The CDR3 loop is CASSLGPREQFF. In DNA form, the CDR3 reads TGTGCCAGCAGCTTAGGCCCCAGGGAGCAGTTCTTC.